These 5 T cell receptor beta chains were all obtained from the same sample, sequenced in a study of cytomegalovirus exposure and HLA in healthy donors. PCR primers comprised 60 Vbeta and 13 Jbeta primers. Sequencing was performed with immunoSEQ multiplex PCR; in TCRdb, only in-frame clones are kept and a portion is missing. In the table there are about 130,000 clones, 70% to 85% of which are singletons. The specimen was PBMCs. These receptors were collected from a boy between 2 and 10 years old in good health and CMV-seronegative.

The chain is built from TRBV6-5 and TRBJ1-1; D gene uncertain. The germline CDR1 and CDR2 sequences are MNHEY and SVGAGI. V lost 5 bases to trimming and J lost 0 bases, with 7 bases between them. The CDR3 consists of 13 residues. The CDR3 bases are TGTGCCAGCAGTGACATCCTGAACACTGAAGCTTTCTTT. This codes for CASSDILNTEAFF.

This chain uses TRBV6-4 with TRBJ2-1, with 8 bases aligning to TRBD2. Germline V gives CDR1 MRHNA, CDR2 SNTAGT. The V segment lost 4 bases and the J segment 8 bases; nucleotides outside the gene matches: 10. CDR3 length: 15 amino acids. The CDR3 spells CASSVTGGPGDEQFF. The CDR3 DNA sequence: TGTGCCAGCAGTGTGACGGGGGGGCCCGGGGATGAGCAGTTCTTC.

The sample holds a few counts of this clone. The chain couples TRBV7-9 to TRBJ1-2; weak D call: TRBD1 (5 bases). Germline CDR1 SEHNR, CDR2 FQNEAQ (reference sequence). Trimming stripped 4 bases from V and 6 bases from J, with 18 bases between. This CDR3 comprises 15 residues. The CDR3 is CASSSSGHPQDGYTF. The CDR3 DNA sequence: TGTGCCAGCAGCTCTTCAGGACATCCGCAGGATGGCTACACCTTC.

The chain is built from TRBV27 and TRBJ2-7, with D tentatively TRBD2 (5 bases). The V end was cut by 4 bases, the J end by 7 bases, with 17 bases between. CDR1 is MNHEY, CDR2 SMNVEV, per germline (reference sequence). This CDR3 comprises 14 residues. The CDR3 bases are TGTGCCAGCAGTTCCCAGGACTTCCTACGGGAGCAGTACTTC. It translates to CASSSQDFLREQYF.

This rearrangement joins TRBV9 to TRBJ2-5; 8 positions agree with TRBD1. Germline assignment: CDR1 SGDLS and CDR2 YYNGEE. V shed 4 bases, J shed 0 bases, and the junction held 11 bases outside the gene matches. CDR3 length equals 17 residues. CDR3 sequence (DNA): TGTGCCAGCAGCAAACGACAGGGGTTGACCGACCAAGAGACCCAGTACTTC. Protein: CASSKRQGLTDQETQYF.